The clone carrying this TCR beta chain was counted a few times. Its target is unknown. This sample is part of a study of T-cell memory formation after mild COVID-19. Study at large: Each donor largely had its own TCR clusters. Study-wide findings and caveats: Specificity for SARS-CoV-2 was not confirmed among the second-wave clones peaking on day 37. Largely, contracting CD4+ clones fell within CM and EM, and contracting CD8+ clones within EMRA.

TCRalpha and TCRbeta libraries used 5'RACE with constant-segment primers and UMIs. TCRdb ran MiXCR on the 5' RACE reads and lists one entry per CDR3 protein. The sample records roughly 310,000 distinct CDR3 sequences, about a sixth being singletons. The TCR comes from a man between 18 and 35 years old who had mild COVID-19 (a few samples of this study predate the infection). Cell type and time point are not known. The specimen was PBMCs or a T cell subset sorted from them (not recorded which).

The CDR3 DNA follows: TGCGGAGCAAGCCGGGACAGGGGGTACGAGCAGTACTTC. Amino acids: CGASRDRGYEQYF. The V and J genes are TRBV29-1 and TRBJ2-7, with 11 bases aligning to TRBD1. The CDR3 runs 13 residues. Germline values: CDR1 SQVTM, CDR2 ANQGSEA.